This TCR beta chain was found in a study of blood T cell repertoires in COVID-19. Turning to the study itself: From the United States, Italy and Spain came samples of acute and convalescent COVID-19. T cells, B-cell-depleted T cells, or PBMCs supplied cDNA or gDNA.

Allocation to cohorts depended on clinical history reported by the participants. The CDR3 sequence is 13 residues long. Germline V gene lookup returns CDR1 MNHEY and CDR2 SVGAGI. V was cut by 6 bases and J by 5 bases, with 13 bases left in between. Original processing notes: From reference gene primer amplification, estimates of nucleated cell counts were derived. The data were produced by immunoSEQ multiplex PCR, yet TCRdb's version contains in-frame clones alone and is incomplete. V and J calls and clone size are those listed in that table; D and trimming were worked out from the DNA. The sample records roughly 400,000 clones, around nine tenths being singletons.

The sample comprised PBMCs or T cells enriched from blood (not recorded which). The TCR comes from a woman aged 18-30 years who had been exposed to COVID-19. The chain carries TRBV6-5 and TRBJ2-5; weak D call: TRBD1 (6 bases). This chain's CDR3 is CASRGTGSETQYF. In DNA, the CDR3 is TGTGCCAGCAGGGGTACAGGGTCCGAGACCCAGTACTTC.